The clone carrying this T cell receptor (beta chain) showed up just a few times. Constant-region priming of roughly 490 ng total RNA yielded TCR beta cDNA. Library construction for TCR beta comprised three nested multiplex PCR rounds performed with slightly modified ARM-PCR. The first two PCR rounds, roughly 9 cycles each, used TRBV1-TRBV30 forward primers and a C-beta reverse primer. A single record per CDR3 protein comes from TCRdb applying MiXCR to the multiplex PCR reads. The sample comprises roughly 25,000 distinct CDR3 sequences, 78% of which are singletons, and 40% to 55% rests with the top ten. The germline V gene encodes CDR1 SGHVS and CDR2 FNYEAQ. This CDR3 is 13 amino acids long. The junction had 1 base not matched to a gene; V was cut back by 4 bases and J by 3 bases. The study co-extracted DNA and RNA from roughly 20-30 mg of unsorted bulk tissue. These data originate in a study of tumor-infiltrating lymphocytes in primary liver carcinoma. Study at large: Ages ranged from 30 to 69, with HCC or mixed HCC-cholangiocarcinoma.

The rearrangement links TRBV7-6 to TRBJ2-7; 9 bases are a match to TRBD2. Specimen: liver tumor tissue from sampling region 3. The subset here: tumor region T3, left-lateral pole. This receptor was obtained from a middle-aged man with primary liver carcinoma and hepatitis B virus infection. DNA of the CDR3: TGTGCCAGCAGCTCGACTAGCGGCTACGAGCAGTACTTC. Its translation: CASSSTSGYEQYF.